This TCR beta chain derives from a study of molecular identifiers for immune sequencing clone quantification. Findings and caveats of the study: Clonotypes surpassing 20 RNA copies contained over 98% of effector molecules, versus under 1% in naive cells. Detection of one spiked Jurkat cell's TCR RNA reportedly worked in 750,000 to 1,000,000 naive cells.

This clonotype was seen many times. The target antigen is unknown. Naive CD8 T cells were FACS-sorted by CD8+CD4-CCR7+CD45RA+ markers. Listed TCR primers and previously described methods were used for bulk TCR libraries. MiXCR, applied by TCRdb to the PCR reads, yields one record per CDR3 protein. The repertoire consists of more than 450,000 distinct CDR3 sequences, with about 22% occurring once and the leading ten covering 0.7% to 0.95%. The source is a human donor in good health. Some libraries in this study had Jurkat cell RNA spiked in. Material: naive CD8+ T cells from blood, with Jurkat cell RNA spiked in. Subset: FACS-sorted CD8+CD4-CCR7+CD45RA+ naive T cells.

CDR3 DNA: TGCAGCGTTGAGAAGAACACTGAAGCTTTCTTT. The encoded protein is CSVEKNTEAFF. The chain has TRBV29-1 and TRBJ1-1, with D hard to call. Germline assignment: CDR1 SQVTM and CDR2 ANQGSEA. Trimming took off 3 bases at V and 1 base at J, with 3 bases between the two ends. CDR3 length equals 11 residues.